What follows are 3 T cell receptor beta chains derived from one specimen sequenced in a study of blood T cell repertoires in COVID-19. The assay was immunoSEQ multiplex PCR, and TCRdb's table has in-frame clones only and misses some. The repertoire holds 250,000 to 300,000 clones, with 80% to 90% as singletons. Sequenced material: peripheral blood. The receptors shown here come from a woman in her 70s with acute or convalescent COVID-19.

The rearrangement uses TRBV7-8 and TRBJ1-2; D is undetermined. Trimming shortened V by 4 bases and J by 4 bases, and 13 bases separated the two germline ends. The CDR3 length is 14 residues. The germline gives CDR1 SGHVS, CDR2 FQNEAQ. DNA of the CDR3: TGTGCCAGCAGCTCAGGCTCCCCCAGCTATGGCTACACCTTC. It translates to CASSSGSPSYGYTF. Based on the CDR3 plus reference TRBV7-8 and TRBJ1-2, the full variable domain is GAGVSQSPRYKVAKRGQDVALRCDPISGHVSLFWYQQALGQGPEFLTYFQNEAQLDKSGLPSDRFFAERPEGSVSTLKIQRTQQEDSAVYLCASSSGSPSYGYTFGSGTRLTVV.

J is TRBJ1-1 and V is TRBV25-1; 8 positions match TRBD1. From germline, CDR1 is MGHDK and CDR2 SYGVNS. The CDR3 is 13 residues long. V lost 7 bases, J lost 1 base, and 2 bases stayed unmatched. The CDR3 region has the DNA TGTGCCAGCAAGGGACAGGCGAACACTGAAGCTTTCTTT. This translates into CASKGQANTEAFF.

This chain links TRBV7-3 with TRBJ2-3; tentatively, D is TRBD2 (6 bases). This CDR3 contains 15 residues. CDR1 and CDR2 from the germline V gene are SGHTA and FQGTGA. The germline V and J ends were trimmed by 6 bases and 6 bases, with 19 bases remaining between them. CDR3 DNA: TGTGCCAGCAGTTCACCGGGACTCCACGCGGATACGCAGTATTTT. Its protein is CASSSPGLHADTQYF.